This T cell receptor (beta chain) is drawn from a study of T cell responses to AZD1222 COVID-19 vaccine. Whole-study results and caveats: The donor group comprised mostly white British people and more females; the analysis possibly underestimated clonal diversity. Reportedly, close to half of spike-specific TCRs are directed against unmutated variant regions.

A word on this clone: Its antigen remains unknown.

CDR1 is SGHVS, CDR2 FQNEAQ, per germline. This CDR3 has 15 amino acids. V was clipped by 3 bases and J by 1 base, with 12 bases between them. Clones were read by immunoSEQ multiplex PCR, and TCRdb kept only the in-frame ones, dropping some. The data hold about 180,000 clones, with roughly 91% observed a single time. The sample was peripheral blood, taken 28 days after the second AZD1222 dose. The chain combines TRBV7-8 with TRBJ1-1, with D possibly matching TRBD1 (5 bases). The clonotype comes from an adult who received the AZD1222 COVID-19 vaccine. DNA of the CDR3: TGTGCCAGCAGCTTGGCCACCGGGGCGAACACTGAAGCTTTCTTT. The encoded protein is CASSLATGANTEAFF.